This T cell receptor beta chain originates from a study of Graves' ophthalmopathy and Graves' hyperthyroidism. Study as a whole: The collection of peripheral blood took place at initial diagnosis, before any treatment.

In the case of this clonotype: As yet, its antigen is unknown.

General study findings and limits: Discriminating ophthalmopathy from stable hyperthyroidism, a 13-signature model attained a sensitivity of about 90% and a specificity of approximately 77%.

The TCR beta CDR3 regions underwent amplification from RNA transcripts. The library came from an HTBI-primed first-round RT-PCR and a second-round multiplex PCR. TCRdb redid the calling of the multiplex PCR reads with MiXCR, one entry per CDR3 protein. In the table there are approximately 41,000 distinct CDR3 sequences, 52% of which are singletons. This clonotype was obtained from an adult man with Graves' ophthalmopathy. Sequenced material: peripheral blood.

The CDR3 here is CSAPAGQFYGYTF. CDR3 in DNA: TGCAGTGCCCCCGCCGGACAGTTCTATGGCTACACCTTC. J is TRBJ1-2 and V is TRBV20-1; D perhaps matches TRBD1 (6 bases). With 6 bases removed from V and 4 bases from J, the gap between germline ends came to 15 bases. Germline CDR1 DFQATT, CDR2 SNEGSKA (reference sequence). CDR3 length: 13 residues.